This is a list of T cell receptor beta chains from one sample in a study of radiotherapy plus CTLA-4 blockade in lung cancer. Produced via immunoSEQ multiplex PCR; TCRdb's table is partial and in-frame only. This table has 65,000 to 70,000 clones, roughly 85% appearing once. Sequences were derived from peripheral blood, sampled from a patient treated with radiotherapy plus ipilimumab. All receptors derive from a human donor with non-small cell lung cancer who had a complete response to radiotherapy plus ipilimumab. Both conserved end residues are part of each CDR3. Some rows mark clone size as missing; the rest say once, few, many or name a class of expanded clone.

>TRBV4-1|NA
CASSHGGGAGEQYF
>TRBV2|NA
CASMKGVLNTIYF
>TRBV10-1|NA
CASNKGDGFTDTQYF
>TRBV15|few
CATKRGEETQYF
>TRBV4-1|NA
CASSQEAGGFGQPQHF
>TRBV6-5|NA
CASRPTGISNQPQHF
>TRBV10-3|NA
CAISGTSGNTIYF
>TRBV30|NA
CAWSKLRTGKGSDTEAFF
>TRBV10-3|NA
CASTGTSGRGTGELFF
>TRBV4-1|once
CAPHRQGNQPQHF
>TRBV19|NA
CASSSREGYRNEQFF
>TRBV7-8|NA
CASSLVVGEQETQYF
>TRBV11-2|NA
CASSLGSGSQETQYF
>TRBV29-1|few
CSVMDFYNEQFF
>TRBV6-5|NA
CASSYSSSGRYNEQFF
>TRBV5-1|few
CASSLEQNSGNTIYF
>TRBV2|NA
CASSEWGGPPNEKLFF
>TRBV12-5|NA
CASGLQGDFYGYTF
>TRBV29-1|NA
CSAGGGQGGDEQYF
>TRBV5-1|NA
CASSTAGESYNEQFF
>TRBV6-1|NA
CASSEVIAGGRETQYF
>TRBV7-9|NA
CASSLEVGRSNTGELFF
>TRBV7-6|few
CASSFGNTGELFF
>TRBV2|few
CASRTTLGRRAEAFF
>TRBV30|NA
CAWSEVFEQYF
>TRBV4-1|NA
CASSFPEGKTSNEQFF
>TRBV7-8|NA
CASSLVAGGLSGNTIYF
>TRBV7-2|NA
CASSLGGDDRGPTDTQYF
>TRBV5-6|NA
CASSSPGGLLKETQYF
>TRBV5-1|NA
CASSRGVNQPQHF
>TRBV19|once
CASSIVAGMDTQYF
>TRBV6-5|NA
CASWQGNYGYTF
>TRBV18|NA
CASSRERDTQYF
>TRBV7-2|NA
CASSLDRAGGETQYF
>TRBV30|NA
CAWSASSGLSTDTQYF
>TRBV7-2|NA
CASSLARNTIYF
>TRBV19|NA
CASSIPPDTQYF
>TRBV2|NA
CASSEGSLSYEQYF
>TRBV6-5|few
CASKARTFYNSPLHF
>TRBV5-6|few
CASSFNRGGGYTF
>TRBV9|NA
CASSPFALGGYNEQFF
>TRBV9|NA
CASSVTLKNTEAFF
>TRBV10-1|few
CASSGHGREQETQYF
>TRBV25-1|NA
CASSDSGTEETQYF
>TRBV11-3|NA
CASSLRAKNIQYF
>TRBV6-1|few
CASSDWPGGYGYTF
>TRBV30|NA
CAWSMRVSNEQFF
>TRBV30|NA
CAWSVPGRGTGELFF
>TRBV7-9|NA
CASSLYSGTTEAFF
>TRBV4-1|NA
CASSPTNGNYGYTF
>TRBV6-5|once
CASSYSRGVVYGYTF
>TRBV7-9|NA
CASSLRGRAAIYSNQPQHF